This T cell receptor (beta chain) was recorded in a study of T cells in Graves' hyperthyroidism and ophthalmopathy. The V gene end was trimmed by 1 base and the J gene end by 10 bases; junction bases not matched to a gene: 7. This CDR3 has 15 amino acids. Germline lookup yields CDR1 SGHAT and CDR2 FQNNGV. RNA transcripts yielded amplified TCR beta CDR3 regions. The primer set for the first-round RT-PCR of the TCR CDR3 was HTBI. TCRdb re-analysed the multiplex PCR reads in MiXCR, keeping a single row per CDR3 protein. The sample has about 350,000 distinct CDR3 sequences, 14% seen once. This clonotype occurred many times.

Specimen: blood. This receptor was identified in a woman younger than 45 with Graves' hyperthyroidism. The chain joins TRBV11-2 to TRBJ1-6; 7 bases line up with TRBD1. The CDR3 region is CASSLVIAGGSPLHF. CDR3 nucleotides: TGTGCCAGCAGCTTAGTGATTGCAGGGGGATCACCCCTCCACTTT.